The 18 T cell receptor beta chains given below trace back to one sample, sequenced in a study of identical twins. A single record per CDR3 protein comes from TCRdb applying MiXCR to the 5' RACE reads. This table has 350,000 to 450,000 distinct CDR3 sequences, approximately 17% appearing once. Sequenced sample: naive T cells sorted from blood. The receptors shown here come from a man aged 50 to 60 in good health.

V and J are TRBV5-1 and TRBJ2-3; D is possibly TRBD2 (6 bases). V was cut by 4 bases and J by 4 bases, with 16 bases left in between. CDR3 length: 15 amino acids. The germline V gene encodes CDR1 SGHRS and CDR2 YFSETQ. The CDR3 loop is CASSAEGRASDTQYF. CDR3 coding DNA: TGCGCCAGCAGCGCGGAGGGCCGGGCGTCAGATACGCAGTATTTT.

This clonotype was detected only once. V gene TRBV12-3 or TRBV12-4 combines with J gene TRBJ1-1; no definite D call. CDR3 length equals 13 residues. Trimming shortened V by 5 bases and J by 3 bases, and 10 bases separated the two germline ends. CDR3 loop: CASSDRRYTEAFF. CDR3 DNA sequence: TGTGCCAGCAGTGACCGGCGGTACACTGAAGCTTTCTTT.

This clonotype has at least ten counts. CDR3 nucleotide sequence: TGCAGTGCTGGTACCGGGACAGGGCTCTACGAGCAGTACTTC. This codes for CSAGTGTGLYEQYF. V usage is TRBV20-1 and J usage is TRBJ2-7; 9 bases align to TRBD1. Germline V gene lookup returns CDR1 DFQATT and CDR2 SNEGSKA (reference sequence). With V trimmed by 5 bases and J by 3 bases, 8 bases remained unmatched. This CDR3 spans 14 amino acids.

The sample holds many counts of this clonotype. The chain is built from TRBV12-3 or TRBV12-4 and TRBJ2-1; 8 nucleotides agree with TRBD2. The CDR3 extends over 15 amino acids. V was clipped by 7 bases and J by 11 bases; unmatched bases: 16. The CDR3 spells CASKQLAREADKQFF. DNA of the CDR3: TGTGCCAGCAAGCAACTAGCGCGGGAGGCTGATAAGCAGTTCTTC.

The CDR3, as DNA: TGTGCCAGCCGTTCTTGGCTAGCGGTACAAGAGACCCAGTACTTC. It codes for CASRSWLAVQETQYF. The J gene is TRBJ2-5, the V gene TRBV11-2; 7 bases fit TRBD2. The germline V gene encodes CDR1 SGHAT and CDR2 FQNNGV. V lost 8 bases to trimming and J lost 2 bases; unmatched junction nucleotides: 11. This CDR3 contains 15 residues.

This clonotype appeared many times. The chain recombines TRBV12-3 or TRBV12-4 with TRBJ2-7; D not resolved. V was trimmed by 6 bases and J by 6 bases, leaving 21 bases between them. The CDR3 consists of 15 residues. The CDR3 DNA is TGTGCCAGCAGCCCTCGGACCGTCGGCTTGGGCGAGCAGTACTTC. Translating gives CASSPRTVGLGEQYF.

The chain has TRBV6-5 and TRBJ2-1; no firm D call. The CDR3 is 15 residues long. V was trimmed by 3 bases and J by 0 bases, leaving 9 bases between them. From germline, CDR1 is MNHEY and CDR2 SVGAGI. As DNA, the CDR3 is TGTGCCAGCAGTTATGAAATTAGCTCCTACAATGAGCAGTTCTTC. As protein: CASSYEISSYNEQFF.

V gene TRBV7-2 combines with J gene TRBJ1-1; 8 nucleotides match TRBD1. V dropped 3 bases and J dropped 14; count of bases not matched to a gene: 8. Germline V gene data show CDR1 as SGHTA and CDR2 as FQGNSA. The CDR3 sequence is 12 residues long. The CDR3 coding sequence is TGTGCCAGCAGCTTTTGGGACAGGCCCGTGTTCTTT. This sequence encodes CASSFWDRPVFF.

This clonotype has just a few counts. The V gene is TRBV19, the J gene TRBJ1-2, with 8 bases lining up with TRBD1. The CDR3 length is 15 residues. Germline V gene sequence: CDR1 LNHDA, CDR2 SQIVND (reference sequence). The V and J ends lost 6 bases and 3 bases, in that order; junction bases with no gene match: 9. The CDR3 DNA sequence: TGTGCCAGTAGGCCATACAGGGGGTACGACTATGGCTACACCTTC. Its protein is CASRPYRGYDYGYTF.

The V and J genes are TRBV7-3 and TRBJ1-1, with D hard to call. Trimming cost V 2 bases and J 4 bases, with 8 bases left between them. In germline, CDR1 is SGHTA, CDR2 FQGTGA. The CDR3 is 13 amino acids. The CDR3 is CASSLAPSTEAFF. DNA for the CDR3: TGTGCCAGCAGCTTAGCCCCCAGCACTGAAGCTTTCTTT.

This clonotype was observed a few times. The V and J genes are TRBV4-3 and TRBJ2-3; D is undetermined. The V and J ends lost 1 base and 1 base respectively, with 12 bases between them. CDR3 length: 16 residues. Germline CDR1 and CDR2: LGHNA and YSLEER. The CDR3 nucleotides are TGCGCCAGCAGCCAAGGTGCTGGCGGAGGCACAGATACGCAGTATTTT. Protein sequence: CASSQGAGGGTDTQYF.

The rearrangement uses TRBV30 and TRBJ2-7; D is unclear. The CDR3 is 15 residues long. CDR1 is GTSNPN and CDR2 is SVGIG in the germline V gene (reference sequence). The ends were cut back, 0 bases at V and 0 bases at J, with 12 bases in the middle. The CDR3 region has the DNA TGTGCCTGGAGTGTCCCCAGATATAGCTCCTACGAGCAGTACTTC. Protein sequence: CAWSVPRYSSYEQYF. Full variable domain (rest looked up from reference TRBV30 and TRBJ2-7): SQTIHQWPATLVQPVGSPLSLECTVEGTSNPNLYWYRQAAGRGLQLLFYSVGIGQISSEVPQNLSASRPQDRQFILSSKKLLLSDSGFYLCAWSVPRYSSYEQYFGPGTRLTVT.

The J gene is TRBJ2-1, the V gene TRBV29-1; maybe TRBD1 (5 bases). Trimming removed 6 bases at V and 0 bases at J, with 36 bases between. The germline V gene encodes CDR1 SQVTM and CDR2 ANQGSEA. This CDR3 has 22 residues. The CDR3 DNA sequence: TGCAGCGTCGTTCGAACCTATCCTGGGGCTGAAGCCATCTCGAGCTCCTACAATGAGCAGTTCTTC. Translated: CSVVRTYPGAEAISSSYNEQFF.

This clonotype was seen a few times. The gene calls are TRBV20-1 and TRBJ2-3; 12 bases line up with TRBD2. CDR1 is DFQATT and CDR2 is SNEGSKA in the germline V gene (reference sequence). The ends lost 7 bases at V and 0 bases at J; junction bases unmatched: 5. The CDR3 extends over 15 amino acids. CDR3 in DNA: TGCAGTGTTCTCGGGACTAGCGGGAGCACAGATACGCAGTATTTT. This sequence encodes CSVLGTSGSTDTQYF.

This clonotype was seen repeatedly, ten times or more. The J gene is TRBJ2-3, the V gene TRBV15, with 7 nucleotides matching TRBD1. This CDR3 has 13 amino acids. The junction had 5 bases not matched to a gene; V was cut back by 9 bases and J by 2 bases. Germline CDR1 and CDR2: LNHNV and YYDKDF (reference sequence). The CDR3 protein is CATLDRVTDTQYF. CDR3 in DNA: TGTGCCACGTTAGACAGGGTCACAGATACGCAGTATTTT.

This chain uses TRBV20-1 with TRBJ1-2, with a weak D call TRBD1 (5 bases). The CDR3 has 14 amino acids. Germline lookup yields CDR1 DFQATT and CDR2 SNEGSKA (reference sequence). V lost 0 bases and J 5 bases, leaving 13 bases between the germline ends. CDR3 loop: CSARDHGGRYGYTF. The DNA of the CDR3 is TGCAGTGCTAGAGATCACGGGGGGAGATATGGCTACACCTTC.

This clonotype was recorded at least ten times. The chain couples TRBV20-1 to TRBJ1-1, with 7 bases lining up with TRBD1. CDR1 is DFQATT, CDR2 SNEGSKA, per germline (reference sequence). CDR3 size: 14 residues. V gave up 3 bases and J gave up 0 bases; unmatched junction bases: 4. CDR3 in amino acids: CSARLGQMNTEAFF. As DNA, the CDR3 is TGCAGTGCTAGGCTGGGACAGATGAACACTGAAGCTTTCTTT.

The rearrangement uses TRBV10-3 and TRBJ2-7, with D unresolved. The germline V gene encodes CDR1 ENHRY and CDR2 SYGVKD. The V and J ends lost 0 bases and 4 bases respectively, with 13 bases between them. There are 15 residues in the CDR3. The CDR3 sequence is CAISESLGGYYEQYF. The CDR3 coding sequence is TGTGCCATCAGTGAGTCGTTGGGTGGGTATTACGAGCAGTACTTC.